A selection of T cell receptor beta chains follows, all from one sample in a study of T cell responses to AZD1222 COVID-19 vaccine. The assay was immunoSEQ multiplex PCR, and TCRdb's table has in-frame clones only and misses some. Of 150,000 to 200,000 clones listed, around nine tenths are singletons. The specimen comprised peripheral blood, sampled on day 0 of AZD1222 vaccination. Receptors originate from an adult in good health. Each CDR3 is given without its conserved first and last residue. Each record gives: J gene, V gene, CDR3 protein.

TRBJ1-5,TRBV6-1,ASSEGGQGAPFQPQH
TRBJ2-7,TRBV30,AWSVGTAYEQY
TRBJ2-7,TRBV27,ASSLSASSEQY
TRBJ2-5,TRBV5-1,ASSYPTQETQY
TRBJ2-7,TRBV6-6,ASSSRESGEQY
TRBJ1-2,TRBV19,ASSTKAGVFGYT
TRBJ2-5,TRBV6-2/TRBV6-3,ASSYGRTSGSVETQY
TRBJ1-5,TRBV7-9,ASSLVSTGGLHNQPQH
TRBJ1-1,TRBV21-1,ASSSSQGSSYTEAF
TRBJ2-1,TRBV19,ASSEQGNPYNEQF
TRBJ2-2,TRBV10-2,ASDPSGRAANTGELF
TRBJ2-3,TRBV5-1,ASSPGLAGADTQY
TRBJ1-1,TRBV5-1,ASSLASMNTEAF
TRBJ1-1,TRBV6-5,ASSYRNTEAF
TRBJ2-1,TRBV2,ASTTAHSYNEQF
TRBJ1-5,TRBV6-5,ASRSRFGNQPQH
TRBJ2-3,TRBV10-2,ASSESGPGSFTDTQY
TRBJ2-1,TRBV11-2,ASSQHRDLSYNEQF
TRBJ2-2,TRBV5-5,ASSLIFGVGELF
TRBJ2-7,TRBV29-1,SAVAGGLGEQY
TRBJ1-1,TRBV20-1,SASKQGGTEAF
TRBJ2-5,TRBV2,ASMRQTQY
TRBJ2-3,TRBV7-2,ASSPQDTQY
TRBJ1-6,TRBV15,ATSRRRDRTNSPLH
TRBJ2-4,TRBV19,ASSIPTRENIQY
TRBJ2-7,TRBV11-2,ASSLGDSGRKPGEQY
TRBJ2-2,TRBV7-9,ASSSGTTGELF
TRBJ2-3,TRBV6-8,ASLGRLAGVGDTQY
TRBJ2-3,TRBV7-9,ASSSIRQGARTDTQY
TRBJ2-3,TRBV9,ASSSKGSTDTQY
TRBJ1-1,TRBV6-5,ASSYMGTGGTEAF
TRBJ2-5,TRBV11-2,ASSFDARETQY
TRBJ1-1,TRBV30,AWRWQLNTEAF
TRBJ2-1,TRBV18,ASSPPSSSEQF
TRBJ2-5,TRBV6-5,ASSYSPQETQY
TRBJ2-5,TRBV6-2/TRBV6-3,ASSYFRGSTNETQY
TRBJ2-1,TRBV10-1,ASSEKAGEGHEQF
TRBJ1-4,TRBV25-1,ASSDPLDRFNEKLF
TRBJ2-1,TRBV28,ASSPPGYNEQF
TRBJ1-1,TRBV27,ASSLSTGTGTEAF
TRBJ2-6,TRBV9,ASSVLAPEAGANVLT
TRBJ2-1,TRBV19,ASSPERTSGYNEQF
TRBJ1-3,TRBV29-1,SVTGGSGNTIY
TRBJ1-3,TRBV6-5,ASVTGNTIY
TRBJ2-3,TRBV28,ASSLADTQY
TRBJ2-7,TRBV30,AWSGAGSYEQY
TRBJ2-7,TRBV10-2,ASSDTGTGRYEQY
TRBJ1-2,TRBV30,AWSVGQGGYGYT
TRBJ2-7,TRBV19,ASSPAGGPSYEQY
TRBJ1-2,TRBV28,ASSTTGGRGYT
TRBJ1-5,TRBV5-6,ASSLFQGPHQPQH
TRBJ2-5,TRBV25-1,ASSPLAGVGETQY
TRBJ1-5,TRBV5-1,ASSLTGNQPQH
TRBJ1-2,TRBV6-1,ASSSGTVAYGYT
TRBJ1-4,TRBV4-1,ASSARTGFGEKLF
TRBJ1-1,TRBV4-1,ASSQTQGGTEAF
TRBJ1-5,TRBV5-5,ASSPTTGIGGKNQPQH
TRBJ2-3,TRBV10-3,AISESVDTQY
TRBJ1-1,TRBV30,AWSLDQNTEAF